This T cell receptor beta chain is from a study of blood T cell repertoires in COVID-19. Turning to the study itself: COVID-19 samples, acute and convalescent, were from the United States, Italy and Spain. In each case, the material was cDNA or gDNA derived from T cells, B-cell-depleted T cells, or PBMCs.

This CDR3 region has 17 residues. Germline V CDR1 and CDR2: LGHNA, YSLEER. V dropped 0 bases and J dropped 1; count of bases not matched to a gene: 8. Per the study methods: Estimates of nucleated cell counts were drawn from the amplification of reference gene primers. Assay used: immunoSEQ multiplex PCR; TCRdb lists only in-frame clones, some missing. V, J and clone size derive from that table, while D and trimming were established from the DNA sequence. The sample contains around 40,000 clones, around four fifths of which appear only once. This clone was seen a few times. The sequence was obtained from a man of 80 years or more with active or convalescent COVID-19. J is TRBJ2-7 and V is TRBV4-3; TRBD1 agrees at 8 bases. Source material: peripheral blood. The CDR3: CASSQDSVGTGSYEQYF. The CDR3, as DNA: TGCGCCAGCAGCCAAGATTCAGTCGGGACAGGTTCCTACGAGCAGTACTTC.